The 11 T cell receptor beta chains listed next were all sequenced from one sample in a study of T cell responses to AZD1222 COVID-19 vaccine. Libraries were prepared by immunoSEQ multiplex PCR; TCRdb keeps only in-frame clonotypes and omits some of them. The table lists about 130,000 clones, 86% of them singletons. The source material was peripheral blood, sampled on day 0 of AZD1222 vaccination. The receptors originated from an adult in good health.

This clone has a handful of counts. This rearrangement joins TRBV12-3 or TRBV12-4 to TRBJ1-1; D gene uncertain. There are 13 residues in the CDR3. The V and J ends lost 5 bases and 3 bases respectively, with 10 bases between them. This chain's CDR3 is CASSPRDYTEAFF. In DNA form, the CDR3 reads TGTGCCAGCAGTCCACGGGATTACACTGAAGCTTTCTTT.

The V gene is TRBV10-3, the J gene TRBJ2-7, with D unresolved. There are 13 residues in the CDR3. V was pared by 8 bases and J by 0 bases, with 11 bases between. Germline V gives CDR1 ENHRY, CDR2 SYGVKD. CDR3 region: CAISSGLSYEQYF. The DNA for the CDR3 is TGTGCCATCTCTTCCGGGCTCTCCTACGAGCAGTACTTC.

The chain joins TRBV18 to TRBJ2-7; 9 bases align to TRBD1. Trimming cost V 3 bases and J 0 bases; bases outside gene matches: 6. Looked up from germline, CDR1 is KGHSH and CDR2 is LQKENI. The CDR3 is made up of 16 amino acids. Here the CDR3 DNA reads TGTGCCAGCTCACCCTGGCCGGACAGGGGCTCCTACGAGCAGTACTTC. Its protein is CASSPWPDRGSYEQYF.

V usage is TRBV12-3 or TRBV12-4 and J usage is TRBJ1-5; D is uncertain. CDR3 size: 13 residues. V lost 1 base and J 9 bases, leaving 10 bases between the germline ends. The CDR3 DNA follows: TGTGCCAGCAGTTTAGGCCGGCTCAGGCCCCAGCATTTT. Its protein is CASSLGRLRPQHF.

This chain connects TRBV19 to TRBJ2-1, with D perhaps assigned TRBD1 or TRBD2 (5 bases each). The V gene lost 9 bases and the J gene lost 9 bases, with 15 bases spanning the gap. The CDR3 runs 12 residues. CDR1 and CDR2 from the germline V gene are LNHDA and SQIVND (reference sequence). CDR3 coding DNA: TGTGCCAGCCGACGGGACCACGGTGAGCAGTTCTTC. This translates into CASRRDHGEQFF.

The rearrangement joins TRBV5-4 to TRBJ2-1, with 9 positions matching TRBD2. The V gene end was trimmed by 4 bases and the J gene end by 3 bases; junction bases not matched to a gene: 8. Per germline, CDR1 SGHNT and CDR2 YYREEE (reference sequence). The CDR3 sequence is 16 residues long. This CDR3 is CASSADLREGYNEQFF. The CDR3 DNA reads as TGTGCCAGCAGCGCCGACTTGCGGGAGGGCTACAATGAGCAGTTCTTC.

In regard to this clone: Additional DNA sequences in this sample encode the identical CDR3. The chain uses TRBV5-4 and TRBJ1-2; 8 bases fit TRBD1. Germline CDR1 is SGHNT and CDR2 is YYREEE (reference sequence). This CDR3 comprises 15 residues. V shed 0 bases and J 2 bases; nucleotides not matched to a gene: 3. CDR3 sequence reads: CASSLGTGRNYGYTF. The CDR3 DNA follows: TGTGCCAGCAGCTTGGGGACAGGGAGGAACTATGGCTACACCTTC.

The chain's CDR3 is CASSTGTPTGGLPLHF. CDR3 coding DNA: TGCGCCAGCAGCACAGGGACTCCGACAGGGGGTTTACCCCTCCACTTT. The chain uses TRBV5-1 and TRBJ1-6, with TRBD1 matching over 9 bases. The V and J ends lost 4 bases and 12 bases, in that order; junction bases with no gene match: 14. The CDR3 is 16 residues long. The germline CDR1 and CDR2 sequences are SGHRS and YFSETQ.

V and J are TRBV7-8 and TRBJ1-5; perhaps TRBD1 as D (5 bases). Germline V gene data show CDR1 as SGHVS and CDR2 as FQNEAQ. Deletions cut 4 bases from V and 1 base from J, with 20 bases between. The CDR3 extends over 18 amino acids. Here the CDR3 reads CASSSTAGTARSNQPQHF. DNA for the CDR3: TGTGCCAGCAGCTCGACAGCGGGGACCGCAAGGAGCAATCAGCCCCAGCATTTT.

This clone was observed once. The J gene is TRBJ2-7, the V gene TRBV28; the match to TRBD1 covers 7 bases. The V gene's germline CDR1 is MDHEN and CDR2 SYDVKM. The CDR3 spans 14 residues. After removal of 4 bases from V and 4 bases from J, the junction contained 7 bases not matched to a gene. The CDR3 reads CASSSRQGRYEQYF. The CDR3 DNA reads TGTGCCAGCAGTTCCCGACAGGGAAGGTACGAGCAGTACTTC.

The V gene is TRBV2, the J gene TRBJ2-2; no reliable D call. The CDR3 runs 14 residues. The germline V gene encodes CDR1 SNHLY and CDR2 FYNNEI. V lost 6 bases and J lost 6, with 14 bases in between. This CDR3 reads CASSLISSAGELFF. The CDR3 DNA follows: TGTGCCAGCAGCTTGATAAGCAGCGCCGGGGAGCTGTTTTTT. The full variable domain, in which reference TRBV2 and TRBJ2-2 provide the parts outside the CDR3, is EPEVTQTPSHQVTQMGQEVILRCVPISNHLYFYWYRQILGQKVEFLVSFYNNEISEKSEIFDDQFSVERPDGSNFTLKIRSTKLEDSAMYFCASSLISSAGELFFGEGSRLTVL.